A selection of T cell receptor beta chains follows, all from one sample in a study of T cells in Graves' hyperthyroidism and ophthalmopathy. TCRdb recomputed calls from the multiplex PCR reads with MiXCR, one row per CDR3 protein. The top ten clones hold roughly 10% of a sample with more than 650,000 distinct CDR3 sequences, around 13% of them seen once. Sequenced input: blood. The receptors were sampled from a woman between 18 and 29 years old with Graves' hyperthyroidism. Each CDR3 is given with its conserved first and last residue. Fields, in order: clone size, D gene, J gene, V gene, CDR3 protein, CDR3 DNA. D genes are given only for firm matches. Part of the rows lack a size; the others show once, few, many or a class for expanded clones.

clone_size: -; d_call: -; j_call: TRBJ2-6; v_call: TRBV9; cdr3_aa: CASSVPGAGGSGANVLTF; cdr3_nt: TGTGCCAGCAGCGTCCCCGGGGCAGGGGGGTCTGGGGCCAACGTCCTGACTTTC
clone_size: many; d_call: TRBD2; j_call: TRBJ2-3; v_call: TRBV30; cdr3_aa: CAWTISGTSGLTDTQYF; cdr3_nt: TGTGCCTGGACAATCTCCGGGACTAGCGGACTCACAGATACGCAGTATTTT
clone_size: many; d_call: -; j_call: TRBJ2-7; v_call: TRBV28; cdr3_aa: CASSLKVVLDEQYF; cdr3_nt: TGTGCCAGCAGTTTAAAGGTCGTCCTCGACGAGCAGTACTTC
clone_size: -; d_call: TRBD1; j_call: TRBJ1-1; v_call: TRBV20-1; cdr3_aa: CSARTTGSSAEAFF; cdr3_nt: TGCAGTGCGAGAACGACAGGGTCTAGCGCTGAAGCTTTCTTT
clone_size: few; d_call: TRBD1; j_call: TRBJ2-5; v_call: TRBV19; cdr3_aa: CASSRQQGSETQYF; cdr3_nt: TGTGCCAGTAGTAGGCAACAGGGGTCCGAGACCCAGTACTTC
clone_size: many; d_call: -; j_call: TRBJ1-1; v_call: TRBV30; cdr3_aa: CAWSVGARRGTEAFF; cdr3_nt: TGTGCCTGGAGTGTCGGGGCCCGGCGGGGCACTGAAGCTTTCTTT
clone_size: few; d_call: TRBD1; j_call: TRBJ1-4; v_call: TRBV5-1; cdr3_aa: CASSLAGQGDEKLFF; cdr3_nt: TGCGCCAGCAGCTTGGCGGGACAGGGCGATGAAAAACTGTTTTTT
clone_size: -; d_call: -; j_call: TRBJ2-3; v_call: TRBV27; cdr3_aa: CASSSGGRTDTQYF; cdr3_nt: TGTGCCAGCAGTTCAGGGGGGCGCACAGATACGCAGTATTTT
clone_size: many; d_call: TRBD2; j_call: TRBJ2-7; v_call: TRBV30; cdr3_aa: CAWSAIAGVYEQYF; cdr3_nt: TGTGCCTGGAGTGCCATAGCGGGAGTATACGAGCAGTACTTC
clone_size: many; d_call: -; j_call: TRBJ1-3; v_call: TRBV30; cdr3_aa: CAWSLGGGNTIYF; cdr3_nt: TGTGCCTGGAGTTTGGGAGGTGGAAACACCATATATTTT
clone_size: many; d_call: TRBD2; j_call: TRBJ2-7; v_call: TRBV5-5; cdr3_aa: CASSVGLAVGYEQYF; cdr3_nt: TGTGCCAGCAGCGTCGGACTAGCTGTGGGCTACGAGCAGTACTTC
clone_size: many; d_call: -; j_call: TRBJ1-1; v_call: TRBV7-9; cdr3_aa: CASSFPGDTEAFF; cdr3_nt: TGTGCCAGCAGCTTCCCCGGGGACACTGAAGCTTTCTTT
clone_size: few; d_call: TRBD2; j_call: TRBJ2-3; v_call: TRBV4-2; cdr3_aa: CASSQGGGRATDTQYF; cdr3_nt: TGTGCCAGCAGCCAAGGCGGCGGGAGGGCAACAGATACGCAGTATTTT
clone_size: -; d_call: TRBD1; j_call: TRBJ2-7; v_call: TRBV7-9; cdr3_aa: CASSARGQGVEQYF; cdr3_nt: TGTGCCAGCAGCGCCCGGGGACAGGGTGTCGAGCAGTACTTC
clone_size: few; d_call: -; j_call: TRBJ2-1; v_call: TRBV7-2; cdr3_aa: CASSLAGIEQFF; cdr3_nt: TGTGCCAGCAGCTTAGCCGGGATCGAGCAGTTCTTC
clone_size: -; d_call: -; j_call: TRBJ1-3; v_call: TRBV15; cdr3_aa: CATSREHPGSGNTIYF; cdr3_nt: TGTGCCACCAGCAGAGAGCACCCGGGCTCTGGAAACACCATATATTTT